A single sample is the source of the 2 T cell receptor beta chains below, sequenced in a study of T and B cells in COVID-19 patients. Each TRB amplification used roughly 230-550 ng of genomic DNA from blood. TRB rearrangements were amplified by multiplex PCR with BIOMED2 TRB-A/B primers. TCRdb processed the multiplex PCR reads anew with MiXCR; each CDR3 protein has one entry. Here the sample spans about 3,200 distinct CDR3 sequences, roughly 24% being singletons. Sequencing was carried out using blood. Source of these receptors: a human donor with active COVID-19.

By sample fraction, this clonotype is medium-sized. The chain employs TRBV27 and TRBJ2-7; D could derive from TRBD1 or TRBD2 (7 bases each). CDR1 is MNHEY, CDR2 SMNVEV, per germline (reference sequence). The germline V and J ends were trimmed by 3 bases and 0 bases, with 12 bases remaining between them. The CDR3 consists of 15 residues. The CDR3 region is CASSFQGGRSYEQYF. DNA for the CDR3: TGTGCCAGCAGTTTCCAGGGGGGGCGCTCCTACGAGCAGTACTTC.

This clonotype is classed as medium-sized. This rearrangement joins TRBV19 to TRBJ1-1; D is ambiguous. This CDR3 has 15 amino acids. Between the trimmed V and J ends, which lost 5 bases and 0 bases, there was a span of 13 bases. Per germline, CDR1 LNHDA and CDR2 SQIVND (reference sequence). CDR3 sequence reads: CASSSPGSMNTEAFF. The CDR3 DNA is TGTGCCAGTAGTTCACCGGGCTCCATGAACACTGAAGCTTTCTTT. Using reference TRBV19 and TRBJ1-1 for the parts outside the CDR3, the full variable domain is DGGITQSPKYLFRKEGQNVTLSCEQNLNHDAMYWYRQDPGQGLRLIYYSQIVNDFQKGDIAEGYSVSREKKESFPLTVTSAQKNPTAFYLCASSSPGSMNTEAFFGQGTRLTVV.